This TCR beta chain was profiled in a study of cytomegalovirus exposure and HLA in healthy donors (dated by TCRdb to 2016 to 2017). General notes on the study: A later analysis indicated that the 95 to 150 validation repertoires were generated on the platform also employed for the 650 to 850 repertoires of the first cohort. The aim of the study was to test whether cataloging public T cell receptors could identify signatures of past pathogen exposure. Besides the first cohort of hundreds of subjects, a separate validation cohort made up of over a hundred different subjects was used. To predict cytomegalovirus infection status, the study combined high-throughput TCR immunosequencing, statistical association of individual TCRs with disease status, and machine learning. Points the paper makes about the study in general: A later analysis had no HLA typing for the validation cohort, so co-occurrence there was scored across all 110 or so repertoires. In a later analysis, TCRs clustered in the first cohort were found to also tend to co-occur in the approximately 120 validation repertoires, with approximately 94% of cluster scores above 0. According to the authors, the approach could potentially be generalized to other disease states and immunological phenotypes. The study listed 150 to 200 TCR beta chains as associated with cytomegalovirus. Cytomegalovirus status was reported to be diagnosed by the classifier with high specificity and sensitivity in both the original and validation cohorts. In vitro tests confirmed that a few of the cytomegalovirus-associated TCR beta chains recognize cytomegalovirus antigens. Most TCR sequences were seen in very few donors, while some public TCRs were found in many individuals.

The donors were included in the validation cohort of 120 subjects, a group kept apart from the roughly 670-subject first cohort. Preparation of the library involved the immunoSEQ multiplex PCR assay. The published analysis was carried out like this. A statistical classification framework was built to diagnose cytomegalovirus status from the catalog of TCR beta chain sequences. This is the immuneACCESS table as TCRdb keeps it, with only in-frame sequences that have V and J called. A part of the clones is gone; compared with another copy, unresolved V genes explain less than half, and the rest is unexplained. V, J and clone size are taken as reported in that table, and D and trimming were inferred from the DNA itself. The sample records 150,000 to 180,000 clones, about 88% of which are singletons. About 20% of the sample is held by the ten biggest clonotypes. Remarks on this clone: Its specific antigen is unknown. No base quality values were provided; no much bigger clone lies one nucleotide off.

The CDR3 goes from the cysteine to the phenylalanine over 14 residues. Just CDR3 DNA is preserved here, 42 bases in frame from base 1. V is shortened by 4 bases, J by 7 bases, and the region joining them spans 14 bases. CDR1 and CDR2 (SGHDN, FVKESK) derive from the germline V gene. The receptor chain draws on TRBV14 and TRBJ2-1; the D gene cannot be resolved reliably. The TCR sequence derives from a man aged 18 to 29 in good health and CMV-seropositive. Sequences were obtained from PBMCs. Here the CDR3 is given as CASSLGRSSNEQFF. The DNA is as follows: TGTGCCAGCAGCCTTGGTCGCTCGAGTAATGAGCAGTTCTTC.